The source of this T cell receptor beta chain is a study of identifying expanded T cells in peripheral blood. Study-level results: Clone count variance between roughly 2-week samples rose with total template count. Around 1.2 clones differed between technical replicates, versus about 15 and 19 over time.

Here immunoSEQ multiplex PCR was the method, and the copy in TCRdb shows in-frame clones only, minus some. The table lists 95,000 to 100,000 clones, approximately 90% of them singletons. CDR1 MNHEY and CDR2 SMNVEV come from the germline V gene (reference sequence). Trimming removed 3 bases from V and 5 bases from J, with 7 bases in between. This CDR3 is 12 amino acids long. Concerning this clone itself: Its antigen is still unknown.

The clonotype was recovered from a person between 18 and 75 years old in good health. The specimen was blood. The chain couples TRBV27 to TRBJ2-5; D not resolved. Written as DNA, the CDR3 is TGTGCCAGCAGTTTCCCCGGCGAGACCCAGTACTTC. It specifies CASSFPGETQYF.